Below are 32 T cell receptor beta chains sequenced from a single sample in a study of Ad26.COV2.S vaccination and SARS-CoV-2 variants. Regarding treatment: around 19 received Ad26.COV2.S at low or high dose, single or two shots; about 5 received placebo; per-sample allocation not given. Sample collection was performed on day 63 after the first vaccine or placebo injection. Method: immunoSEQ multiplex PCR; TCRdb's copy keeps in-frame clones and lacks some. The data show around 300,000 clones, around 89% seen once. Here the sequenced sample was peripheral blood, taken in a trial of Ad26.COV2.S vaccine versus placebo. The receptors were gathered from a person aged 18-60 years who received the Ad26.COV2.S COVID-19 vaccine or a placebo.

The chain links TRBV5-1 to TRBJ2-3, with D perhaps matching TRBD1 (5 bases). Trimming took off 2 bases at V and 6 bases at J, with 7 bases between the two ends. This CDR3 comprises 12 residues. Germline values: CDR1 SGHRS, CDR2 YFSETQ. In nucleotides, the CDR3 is TGCGCCAGCAGCTTTCAGGGCGATACGCAGTATTTT. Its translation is CASSFQGDTQYF.

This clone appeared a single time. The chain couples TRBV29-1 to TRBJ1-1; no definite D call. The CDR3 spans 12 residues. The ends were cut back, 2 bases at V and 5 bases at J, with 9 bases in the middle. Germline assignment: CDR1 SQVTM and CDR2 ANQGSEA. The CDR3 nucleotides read TGCAGCGTTGAACGGGGTAGGACTGAAGCTTTCTTT. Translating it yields CSVERGRTEAFF.

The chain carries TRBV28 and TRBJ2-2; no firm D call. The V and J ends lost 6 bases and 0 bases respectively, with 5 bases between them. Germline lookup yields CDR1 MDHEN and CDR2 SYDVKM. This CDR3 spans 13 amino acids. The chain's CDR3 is CASRTSNTGELFF. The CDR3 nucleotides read TGTGCCAGCAGGACGTCGAACACCGGGGAGCTGTTTTTT.

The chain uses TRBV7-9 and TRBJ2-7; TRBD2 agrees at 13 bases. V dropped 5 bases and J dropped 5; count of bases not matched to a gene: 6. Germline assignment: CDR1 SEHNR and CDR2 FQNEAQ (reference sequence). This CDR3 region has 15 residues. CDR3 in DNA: TGTGCCAGCAGCACGTGGACTAGCGGGAGAAACGAGCAGTACTTC. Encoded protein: CASSTWTSGRNEQYF. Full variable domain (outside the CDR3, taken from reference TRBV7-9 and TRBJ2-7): DTGVSQNPRHKITKRGQNVTFRCDPISEHNRLYWYRQTLGQGPEFLTYFQNEAQLEKSRLLSDRFSAERPKGSFSTLEIQRTEQGDSAMYLCASSTWTSGRNEQYFGPGTRLTVT.

DNA of the CDR3: TGTGCCAGCAGCATCGGACAGGGAAGGGAGACCCAGTACTTC. This translates into CASSIGQGRETQYF. This chain connects TRBV11-2 to TRBJ2-5; 8 positions agree with TRBD1. CDR3 size: 14 residues. V dropped 5 bases and J dropped 5; count of bases not matched to a gene: 7. CDR1 and CDR2 from the germline V gene are SGHAT and FQNNGV.

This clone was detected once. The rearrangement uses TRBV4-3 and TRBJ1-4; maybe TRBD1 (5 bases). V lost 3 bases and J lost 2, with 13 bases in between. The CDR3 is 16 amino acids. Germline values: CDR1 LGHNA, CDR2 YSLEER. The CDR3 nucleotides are TGCGCCAGCAGCCAGACCCCCGGGACCACTAATGAAAAACTGTTTTTT. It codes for CASSQTPGTTNEKLFF.

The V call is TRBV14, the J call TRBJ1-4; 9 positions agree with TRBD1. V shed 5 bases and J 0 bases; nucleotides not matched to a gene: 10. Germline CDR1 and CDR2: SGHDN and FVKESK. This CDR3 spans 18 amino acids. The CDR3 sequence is CASSKMGQGKTTNEKLFF. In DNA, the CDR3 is TGTGCCAGCAGCAAGATGGGACAGGGCAAAACAACTAATGAAAAACTGTTTTTT.

The CDR3 DNA reads as TGTGCCAGCAGCCTAAATCCAGGGCTGGGCGGGGAGCTGTTTTTT. Amino acid sequence: CASSLNPGLGGELFF. The rearrangement joins TRBV28 to TRBJ2-2, with D perhaps matching TRBD1 (5 bases). CDR3 length: 15 amino acids. The V end was cut by 6 bases, the J end by 7 bases, with 18 bases between. Germline CDR1 MDHEN, CDR2 SYDVKM.

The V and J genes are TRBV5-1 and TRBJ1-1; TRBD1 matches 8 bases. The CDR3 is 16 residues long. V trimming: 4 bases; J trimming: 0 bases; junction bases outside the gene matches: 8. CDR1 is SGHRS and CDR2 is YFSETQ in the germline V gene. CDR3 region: CASSKLQGAMNTEAFF. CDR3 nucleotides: TGCGCCAGCAGCAAACTCCAGGGGGCGATGAACACTGAAGCTTTCTTT.

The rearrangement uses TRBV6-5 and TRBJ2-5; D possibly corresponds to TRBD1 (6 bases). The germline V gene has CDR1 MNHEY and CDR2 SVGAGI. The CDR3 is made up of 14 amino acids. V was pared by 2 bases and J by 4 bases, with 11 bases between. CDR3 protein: CASSYGGPGETQYF. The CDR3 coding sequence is TGTGCCAGCAGTTACGGGGGCCCGGGAGAGACCCAGTACTTC.

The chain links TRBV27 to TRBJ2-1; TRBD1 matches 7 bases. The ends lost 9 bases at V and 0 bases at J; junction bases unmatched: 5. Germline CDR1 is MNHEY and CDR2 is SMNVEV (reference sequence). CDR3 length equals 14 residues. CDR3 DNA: TGTGCCAGTAGACCAGGGGGCTCCTACAATGAGCAGTTCTTC. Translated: CASRPGGSYNEQFF.

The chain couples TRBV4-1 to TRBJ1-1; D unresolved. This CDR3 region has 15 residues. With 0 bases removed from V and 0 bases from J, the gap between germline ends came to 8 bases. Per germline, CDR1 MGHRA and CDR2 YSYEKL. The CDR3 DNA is TGCGCCAGCAGCCAAGATATGACACTGAACACTGAAGCTTTCTTT. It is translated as CASSQDMTLNTEAFF.

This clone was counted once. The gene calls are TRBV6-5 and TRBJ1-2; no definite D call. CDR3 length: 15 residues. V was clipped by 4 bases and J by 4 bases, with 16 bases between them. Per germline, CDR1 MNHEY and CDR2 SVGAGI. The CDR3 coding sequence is TGTGCCAGCAGTTCGGCCCCGACGGAATCCTATGGCTACACCTTC. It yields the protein CASSSAPTESYGYTF.

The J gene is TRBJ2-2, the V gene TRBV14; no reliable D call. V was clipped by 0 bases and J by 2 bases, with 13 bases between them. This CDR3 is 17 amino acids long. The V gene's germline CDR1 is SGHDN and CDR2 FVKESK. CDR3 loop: CASSQDQVSSNTGELFF. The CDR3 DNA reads TGTGCCAGCAGCCAAGATCAGGTGTCTTCTAACACCGGGGAGCTGTTTTTT.

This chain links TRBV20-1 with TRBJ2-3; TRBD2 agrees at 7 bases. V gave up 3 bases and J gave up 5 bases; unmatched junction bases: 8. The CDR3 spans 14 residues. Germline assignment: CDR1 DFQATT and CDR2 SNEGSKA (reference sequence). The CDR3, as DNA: TGCAGTGCTAGTCCCAGCGGGGCGATAGATACGCAGTATTTT. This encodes CSASPSGAIDTQYF.

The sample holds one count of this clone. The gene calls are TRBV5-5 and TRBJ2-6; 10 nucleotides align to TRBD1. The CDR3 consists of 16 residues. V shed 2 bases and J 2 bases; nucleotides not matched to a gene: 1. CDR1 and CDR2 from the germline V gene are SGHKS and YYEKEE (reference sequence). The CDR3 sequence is CASSFDRGPGANVLTF. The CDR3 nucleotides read TGTGCCAGCAGCTTTGACAGGGGGCCTGGGGCCAACGTCCTGACTTTC.

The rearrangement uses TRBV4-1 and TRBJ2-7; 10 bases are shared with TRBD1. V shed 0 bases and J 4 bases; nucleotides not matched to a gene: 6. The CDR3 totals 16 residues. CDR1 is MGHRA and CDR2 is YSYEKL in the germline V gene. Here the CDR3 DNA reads TGCGCCAGCAGCCAAGATCGCGGACAGGGGGGGTACGAGCAGTACTTC. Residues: CASSQDRGQGGYEQYF.

CDR3 sequence (DNA): TGTGCCAGCAGCTCCCGACAGGGGGGGGCCGAGCAGTACTTC. It encodes CASSSRQGGAEQYF. The J gene is TRBJ2-7, the V gene TRBV5-6; 9 positions match TRBD1. This CDR3 has 14 amino acids. The germline V gene has CDR1 SGHDT and CDR2 YYEEEE. V trimming: 3 bases; J trimming: 6 bases; junction bases outside the gene matches: 7.

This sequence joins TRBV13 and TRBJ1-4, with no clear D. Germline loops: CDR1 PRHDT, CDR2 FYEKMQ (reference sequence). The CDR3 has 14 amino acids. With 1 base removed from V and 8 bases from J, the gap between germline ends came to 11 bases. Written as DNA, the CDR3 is TGTGCCAGCAGCTTAGCTGGCGCGGGGGAAAAACTGTTTTTT. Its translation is CASSLAGAGEKLFF.

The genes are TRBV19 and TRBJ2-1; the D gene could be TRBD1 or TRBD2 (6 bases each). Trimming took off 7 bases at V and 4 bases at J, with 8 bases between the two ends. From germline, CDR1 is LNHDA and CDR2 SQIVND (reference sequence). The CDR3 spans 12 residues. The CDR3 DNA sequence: TGTGCCAGTAAGGGGGGATACAATGAGCAGTTCTTC. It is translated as CASKGGYNEQFF.

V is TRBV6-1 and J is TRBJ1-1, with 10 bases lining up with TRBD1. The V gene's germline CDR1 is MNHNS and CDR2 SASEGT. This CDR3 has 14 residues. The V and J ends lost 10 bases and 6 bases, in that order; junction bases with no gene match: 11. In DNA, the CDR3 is TGTGCCACCATGACAGGGGGCGTTTTCGCTGAAGCTTTCTTT. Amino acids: CATMTGGVFAEAFF.

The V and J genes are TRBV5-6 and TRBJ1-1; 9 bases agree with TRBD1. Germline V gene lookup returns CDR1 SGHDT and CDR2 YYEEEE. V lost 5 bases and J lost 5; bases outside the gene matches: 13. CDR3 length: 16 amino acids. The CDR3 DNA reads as TGTGCCAGCAGTCGGAAGCGGGACAGGGATAAAACTGAAGCTTTCTTT. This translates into CASSRKRDRDKTEAFF. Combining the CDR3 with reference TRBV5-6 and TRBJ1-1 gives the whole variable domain DAGVTQSPTHLIKTRGQQVTLRCSPKSGHDTVSWYQQALGQGPQFIFQYYEEEERQRGNFPDRFSGHQFPNYSSELNVNALLLGDSALYLCASSRKRDRDKTEAFFGQGTRLTVV.

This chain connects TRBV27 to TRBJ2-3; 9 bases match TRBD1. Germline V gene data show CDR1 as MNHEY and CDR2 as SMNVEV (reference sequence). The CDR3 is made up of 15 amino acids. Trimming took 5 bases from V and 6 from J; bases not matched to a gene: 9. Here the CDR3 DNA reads TGTGCCAGCAGTCCCCCTTGGACAGGGGATGATACGCAGTATTTT. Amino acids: CASSPPWTGDDTQYF.

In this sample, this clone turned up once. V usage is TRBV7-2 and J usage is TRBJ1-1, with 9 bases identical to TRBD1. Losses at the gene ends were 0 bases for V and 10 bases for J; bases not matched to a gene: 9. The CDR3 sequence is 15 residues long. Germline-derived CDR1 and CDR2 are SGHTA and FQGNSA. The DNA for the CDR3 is TGTGCCAGCAGCTTAGCCCGGGACAGGGTGAATAGAGCTTTCTTT. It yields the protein CASSLARDRVNRAFF.

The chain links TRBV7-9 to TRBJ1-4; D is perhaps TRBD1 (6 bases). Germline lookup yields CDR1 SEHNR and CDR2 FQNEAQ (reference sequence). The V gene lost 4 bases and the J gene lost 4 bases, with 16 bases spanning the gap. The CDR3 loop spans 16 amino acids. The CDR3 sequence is CASSSPTTGINEKLFF. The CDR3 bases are TGTGCCAGCAGCTCCCCCACGACAGGCATTAATGAAAAACTGTTTTTT.

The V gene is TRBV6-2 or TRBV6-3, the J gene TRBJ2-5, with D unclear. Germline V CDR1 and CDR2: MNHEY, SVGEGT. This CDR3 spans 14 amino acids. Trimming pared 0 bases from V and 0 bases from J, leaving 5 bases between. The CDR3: CASSYSAYQETQYF. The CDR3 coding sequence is TGTGCCAGCAGTTACTCAGCGTACCAAGAGACCCAGTACTTC.

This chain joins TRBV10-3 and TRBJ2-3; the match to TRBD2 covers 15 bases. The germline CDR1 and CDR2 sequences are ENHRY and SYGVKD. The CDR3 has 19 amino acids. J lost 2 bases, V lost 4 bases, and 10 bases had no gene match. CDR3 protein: CAISGGGTSGRTYTDTQYF. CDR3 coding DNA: TGTGCCATCAGTGGGGGGGGGACTAGCGGGAGGACCTACACAGATACGCAGTATTTT.

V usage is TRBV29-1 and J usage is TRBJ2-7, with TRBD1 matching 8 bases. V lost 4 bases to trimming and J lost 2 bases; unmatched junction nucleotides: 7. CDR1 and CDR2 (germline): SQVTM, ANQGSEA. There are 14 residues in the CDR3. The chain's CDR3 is CSVATGGVPYEQYF. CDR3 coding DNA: TGCAGCGTTGCCACAGGGGGAGTCCCCTACGAGCAGTACTTC.

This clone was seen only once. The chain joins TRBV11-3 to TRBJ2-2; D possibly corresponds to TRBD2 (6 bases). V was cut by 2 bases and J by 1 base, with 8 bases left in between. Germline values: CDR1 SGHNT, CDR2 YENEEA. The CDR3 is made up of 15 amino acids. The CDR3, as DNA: TGTGCCAGCAGCTTAACGGGAGTGAACACCGGGGAGCTGTTTTTT. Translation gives CASSLTGVNTGELFF.

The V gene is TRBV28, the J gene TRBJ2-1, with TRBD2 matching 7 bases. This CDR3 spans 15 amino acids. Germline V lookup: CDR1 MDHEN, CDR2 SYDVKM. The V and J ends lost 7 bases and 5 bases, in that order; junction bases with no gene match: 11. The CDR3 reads CASTPGGLADNEQFF. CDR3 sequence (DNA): TGTGCCAGCACCCCCGGGGGTCTAGCGGACAATGAGCAGTTCTTC.

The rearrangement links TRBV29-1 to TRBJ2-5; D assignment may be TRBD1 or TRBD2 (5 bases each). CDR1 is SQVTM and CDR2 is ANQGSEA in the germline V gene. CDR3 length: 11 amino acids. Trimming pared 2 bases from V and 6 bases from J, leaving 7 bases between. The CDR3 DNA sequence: TGCAGCGTTGAAAGGGACCAGACCCAGTACTTC. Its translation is CSVERDQTQYF.

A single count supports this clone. The DNA for the CDR3 is TGTGCCAGTACTGAGGACTCGAACACCGGGGAGCTGTTTTTT. Protein sequence: CASTEDSNTGELFF. The chain couples TRBV19 to TRBJ2-2; TRBD2 might be the D (5 bases). This CDR3 comprises 14 residues. V was clipped by 7 bases and J by 0 bases, with 9 bases between them. Looked up from germline, CDR1 is LNHDA and CDR2 is SQIVND (reference sequence).